The 8 T cell receptor beta chains in this list originate from one sample, sequenced in a study of CD4 T cells in relation to SARS-CoV-2 and coronaviruses. The unexposed donors gave CD4+ T cells in about 2010-2019, prior to COVID-19. Isolation of CD4+ T cells took place after less than 11 days in culture. The antigens these receptors bind are not known. The assay was immunoSEQ multiplex PCR, and TCRdb's table has in-frame clones only and misses some. The sample carries around 20,000 clones, over 75% recorded once. Sequencing was performed on CD4+ T cells from PBMCs, cultured in vitro. These TCRs come from a human donor in good health.

This clone was observed a single time. This rearrangement joins TRBV19 to TRBJ1-4; weak D call: TRBD1 (5 bases). CDR1 and CDR2 from the germline V gene are LNHDA and SQIVND (reference sequence). V lost 3 bases to trimming and J lost 7 bases, with 15 bases between them. This CDR3 contains 15 residues. The CDR3 nucleotides read TGTGCCAGTAGTATTATGGCAGGGCACATTGAAAAACTGTTTTTT. Amino acid sequence: CASSIMAGHIEKLFF.

The V and J genes are TRBV5-1 and TRBJ2-3; 11 bases agree with TRBD2. This CDR3 is built from 16 residues. J gave up 3 bases and V 4 bases, and 7 bases lay outside the gene matches. Germline CDR1 and CDR2: SGHRS and YFSETQ. The CDR3 DNA is TGCGCCAGCAGCCCACTAGCGGGAGAAGGAACAGATACGCAGTATTTT. It codes for CASSPLAGEGTDTQYF.

The genes are TRBV5-1 and TRBJ2-1; 13 positions match TRBD2. CDR1 SGHRS and CDR2 YFSETQ come from the germline V gene. With 4 bases clipped from V and 9 bases from J, the junction kept 4 bases outside the gene matches. The CDR3 is made up of 14 amino acids. The CDR3 region has the DNA TGCGCCAGCAGCAGGACTAGCGGGAGCACTGAGCAGTTCTTC. Translated: CASSRTSGSTEQFF.

The table lists this clone with a count of one. The V call is TRBV7-9, the J call TRBJ2-7, with no clear D. This CDR3 contains 12 residues. Per germline, CDR1 SEHNR and CDR2 FQNEAQ (reference sequence). The V and J ends lost 5 bases and 0 bases respectively, with 5 bases between them. CDR3 DNA: TGTGCCAGCAGCCAAAGCTCCTACGAGCAGTACTTC. Translation: CASSQSSYEQYF.

DNA for the CDR3: TGTGCCAGCAAGAGTGGGGAGGGCGAAGAGACCCAGTACTTC. As protein: CASKSGEGEETQYF. The V call is TRBV9, the J call TRBJ2-5; 7 bases align to TRBD2. The ends lost 6 bases at V and 3 bases at J; junction bases unmatched: 8. The CDR3 loop spans 14 amino acids. CDR1 and CDR2 (germline): SGDLS, YYNGEE.

CDR3 in DNA: TGTGCCATCAGGGACAGCCCGGATCAGCCCCAGCATTTT. Translated: CAIRDSPDQPQHF. This chain connects TRBV10-3 to TRBJ1-5, with D possibly matching TRBD1 (6 bases). Trimming cost V 6 bases and J 5 bases, with 11 bases left between them. Germline V gene data show CDR1 as ENHRY and CDR2 as SYGVKD. The CDR3 totals 13 residues.

The chain is built from TRBV7-3 and TRBJ2-3, with TRBD2 matching 13 bases. In germline, CDR1 is SGHTA, CDR2 FQGTGA. The CDR3 covers 16 residues. Trimming cost V 4 bases and J 2 bases; bases outside gene matches: 3. CDR3 region: CASSSGTSGTTDTQYF. CDR3 coding DNA: TGTGCCAGCAGCTCCGGGACTAGCGGGACCACAGATACGCAGTATTTT.

The chain links TRBV6-1 to TRBJ1-2; D unclear. Trimming cost V 0 bases and J 4 bases, with 18 bases left between them. The CDR3 has 17 amino acids. Germline V lookup: CDR1 MNHNS, CDR2 SASEGT. The CDR3 is CASSEATDLNSPYGYTF. The CDR3 DNA reads as TGTGCCAGCAGTGAAGCCACCGACCTAAATTCCCCCTATGGCTACACCTTC.